This TCR beta chain was captured by sequencing in a study of OX40 agonist ivuxolimab in advanced cancers. Background on the study: While on treatment, patients had intravenous ivuxolimab at 0.01 to 10 mg/kg every 2 weeks.

On cycle 4 day 1 and cycle 7 day 1, as well as at baseline, blood was sampled. Here immunoSEQ multiplex PCR was the method, and the copy in TCRdb shows in-frame clones only, minus some. The sample lists approximately 66,000 clones, approximately 89% occurring once. Study conclusions and caveats: CD8+ T cells (on average) carried more expanded clones than CD4+ T cells.

Of note for this clone: Its specificity is unknown.

The germline gives CDR1 GTSNPN, CDR2 SVGIG (reference sequence). V dropped 5 bases and J dropped 7 bases, with 17 bases sitting between them. CDR3 length equals 13 residues. The chain carries TRBV30 and TRBJ1-2; possibly TRBD1 for D (5 bases). This TCR came from an adult with an advanced solid tumor such as melanoma, head and neck, liver or kidney cancer. The sample consisted of CD4+ or CD8+ T cells sorted from blood, taken in a trial of the OX40 agonist ivuxolimab. The CDR3: CAWRGGGFGGYTF. In DNA, the CDR3 is TGTGCCTGGCGCGGGGGAGGGTTTGGTGGCTACACCTTC.